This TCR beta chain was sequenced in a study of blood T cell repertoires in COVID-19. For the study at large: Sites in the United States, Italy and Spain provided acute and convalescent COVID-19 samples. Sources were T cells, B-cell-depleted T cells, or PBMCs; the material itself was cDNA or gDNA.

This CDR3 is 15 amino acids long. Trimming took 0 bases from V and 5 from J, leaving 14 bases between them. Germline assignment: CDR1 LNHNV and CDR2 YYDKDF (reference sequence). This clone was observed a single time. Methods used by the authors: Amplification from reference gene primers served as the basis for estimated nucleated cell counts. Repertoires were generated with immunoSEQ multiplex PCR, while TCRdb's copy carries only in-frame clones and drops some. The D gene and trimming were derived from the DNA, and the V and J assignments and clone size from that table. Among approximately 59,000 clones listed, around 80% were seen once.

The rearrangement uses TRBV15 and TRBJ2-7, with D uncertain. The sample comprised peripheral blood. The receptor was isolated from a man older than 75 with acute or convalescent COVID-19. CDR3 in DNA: TGTGCCACCAGCAGAGATTATGCCAGTCGCCACGAGCAGTACTTC. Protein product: CATSRDYASRHEQYF.